A selection of T cell receptor beta chains follows, all from one sample in a study of blood T cell repertoires in COVID-19. The table came from immunoSEQ multiplex PCR; TCRdb's copy has only in-frame clones and leaves some out. Altogether 150,000 to 200,000 clones are present, around 87% being singletons, with the ten largest covering 6.5% to 8.5%. The sequenced sample was PBMCs or T cells enriched from blood (not recorded which). Source of these receptors: a woman aged 50 to 60 who had recovered from COVID-19. The CDR3 runs from the conserved cysteine through the conserved F or W. D genes are given only for firm matches. Expanded clones get a size class; other rows say once, few or many, or leave the size out.

v_call,j_call,cdr3_length,clone_size,d_call,cdr3_aa,cdr3_nt
TRBV27,TRBJ2-3,17,-,TRBD2,CASSSPGLSGGSPTQYF,TGTGCCAGCAGTTCCCCCGGTTTGAGCGGGGGTTCCCCTACGCAGTATTTT
TRBV2,TRBJ1-3,14,-,TRBD1,CASSDRGRGNTIYF,TGTGCCAGCAGTGACAGGGGGAGAGGAAACACCATATATTTT
TRBV7-3,TRBJ2-2,15,-,-,CASSLGRVDTGELFF,TGTGCCAGCAGCTTAGGGCGGGTCGACACCGGGGAGCTGTTTTTT
TRBV12-5,TRBJ2-3,15,-,TRBD2,CASGPLAGDTDTQYF,TGTGCTAGTGGGCCACTAGCGGGAGACACAGATACGCAGTATTTT
TRBV7-2,TRBJ2-1,15,-,-,CASSLVGGYTNEQFF,TGTGCCAGCAGCTTAGTCGGCGGTTATACCAATGAGCAGTTCTTC
TRBV5-1,TRBJ1-1,14,medium-sized,-,CASSLGGQYTEAFF,TGCGCCAGCAGCTTAGGCGGACAGTACACTGAAGCTTTCTTT
TRBV7-3,TRBJ1-1,15,-,TRBD1,CASSLTTGGGNEAFF,TGTGCCAGCAGCTTAACGACAGGGGGTGGGAATGAAGCTTTCTTT
TRBV6-5,TRBJ2-4,15,-,TRBD2,CAVPNQGGSKNIQYF,TGTGCCGTTCCGAATCAGGGCGGGAGTAAAAACATTCAGTACTTC
TRBV7-2,TRBJ2-3,19,-,TRBD2,CASSLRTSGGIRSTDTQYF,TGTGCCAGCAGCCTCAGAACTAGCGGGGGGATTCGTAGCACAGATACGCAGTATTTT
TRBV12-5,TRBJ2-3,15,-,-,CASAPIGIYTDTQYF,TGTGCTAGTGCCCCAATCGGGATTTACACAGATACGCAGTATTTT
TRBV21-1,TRBJ2-7,16,few,-,CASSKGEYQISYEQYF,TGTGCCAGCAGCAAAGGGGAGTATCAAATCTCCTACGAGCAGTACTTC
TRBV29-1,TRBJ2-3,15,-,TRBD2,CSVARTSGGANTQYF,TGCAGCGTTGCCCGGACTAGCGGGGGGGCGAATACGCAGTATTTT
TRBV5-1,TRBJ2-6,15,-,-,CASSLTGAGANVLTF,TGCGCCAGCAGCTTGACCGGGGCTGGGGCCAACGTCCTGACTTTC
TRBV5-4,TRBJ2-5,15,-,TRBD1,CASSSGTGRQETQYF,TGTGCCAGCAGCTCCGGGACAGGGAGGCAAGAGACCCAGTACTTC
TRBV7-6,TRBJ1-2,12,-,-,CASSTGFYGYTF,TGTGCCAGCAGCACGGGATTTTATGGCTACACCTTC
TRBV2,TRBJ1-2,11,once,TRBD1,CASSMTGGYTF,TGTGCCAGCAGTATGACAGGGGGCTACACCTTC
TRBV11-3,TRBJ2-1,15,-,-,CASSLDGVSYNEQFF,TGTGCCAGCAGCTTAGACGGGGTATCCTACAATGAGCAGTTCTTC
TRBV5-1,TRBJ2-3,15,-,-,CASSFRGVGPDTQYF,TGCGCCAGCAGCTTCAGGGGTGTCGGTCCAGATACGCAGTATTTT
TRBV29-1,TRBJ1-6,13,-,-,CSVVVGVDSPLHF,TGCAGCGTTGTGGTAGGAGTGGATTCACCCCTCCACTTT
TRBV4-1,TRBJ2-1,16,-,TRBD2,CASSQQLAVGYNEQFF,TGCGCCAGCAGCCAACAACTAGCGGTAGGGTACAATGAGCAGTTCTTC
TRBV7-3,TRBJ1-1,13,-,-,CASSSTAGTEAFF,TGTGCCAGCAGTTCTACAGCGGGCACTGAAGCTTTCTTT
TRBV6-5,TRBJ1-4,15,-,TRBD1,CASSYSRTGGEKLFF,TGTGCCAGCAGTTACTCCCGGACAGGGGGGGAAAAACTGTTTTTT
TRBV4-1,TRBJ2-3,16,-,TRBD1,CASSQDTGASTDTQYF,TGCGCCAGCAGCCAAGATACAGGGGCCAGCACAGATACGCAGTATTTT
TRBV7-3,TRBJ2-3,15,-,TRBD2,CASSTRLAGADTQYF,TGTGCCAGCAGCACCCGACTAGCGGGCGCAGATACGCAGTATTTT
TRBV5-4,TRBJ2-5,18,-,TRBD2,CASSLVVAGGEYQETQYF,TGTGCCAGCAGCTTGGTGGTAGCGGGGGGCGAGTACCAAGAGACCCAGTACTTC
TRBV19,TRBJ1-2,15,-,TRBD1,CASSIALTGVYGYTF,TGTGCCAGTAGTATAGCCCTCACAGGGGTCTATGGCTACACCTTC
TRBV7-2,TRBJ2-2,16,-,TRBD1,CASSLVGQLNTGELFF,TGTGCCAGCAGCTTAGTGGGACAGCTCAACACCGGGGAGCTGTTTTTT
TRBV5-1,TRBJ1-1,14,-,-,CASSSLTANTEAFF,TGCGCCAGCAGCTCCTTGACAGCGAACACTGAAGCTTTCTTT
TRBV6-5,TRBJ1-2,16,-,-,CASSYSGQRHNYGYTF,TGTGCCAGCAGTTACTCCGGACAGCGACATAACTATGGCTACACCTTC
TRBV9,TRBJ2-5,13,-,-,CASSVATQETQYF,TGTGCCAGCAGCGTAGCTACCCAAGAGACCCAGTACTTC
TRBV30,TRBJ1-3,16,-,TRBD1,CAWRPRQGLSGNTIYF,TGTGCCTGGAGGCCTAGACAGGGTCTCTCTGGAAACACCATATATTTT
TRBV24-1,TRBJ2-7,12,-,-,CATSRLTGEQYF,TGTGCCACCAGCCGCCTAACGGGCGAGCAGTACTTC
TRBV9,TRBJ1-1,13,-,-,CASSVYMNTEAFF,TGTGCCAGCAGCGTGTATATGAACACTGAAGCTTTCTTT
TRBV18,TRBJ1-4,15,-,TRBD1,CASTSGQGINEKLFF,TGTGCCAGCACCTCTGGACAGGGGATTAATGAAAAACTGTTTTTT
TRBV18,TRBJ2-5,13,-,-,CASSLGQKETQYF,TGTGCCAGCTCACTTGGACAGAAAGAGACCCAGTACTTC
TRBV11-3,TRBJ1-1,12,-,-,CAARGRNTEAFF,TGTGCCGCTCGCGGTAGGAACACTGAAGCTTTCTTT
TRBV9,TRBJ1-5,16,-,-,CARLDRGHLSNQPQHF,TGTGCCAGGCTGGATCGGGGACACCTCAGCAATCAGCCCCAGCATTTT
TRBV19,TRBJ1-5,16,-,TRBD1,CASSIPTGTGIQPQHF,TGTGCCAGTAGTATACCAACCGGGACAGGGATACAACCCCAGCATTTT
TRBV6-5,TRBJ2-7,15,-,-,CASSSAGTSAYEQYF,TGTGCCAGCAGTTCCGCCGGGACATCGGCCTACGAGCAGTACTTC
TRBV7-2,TRBJ2-7,14,-,TRBD2,CASSDSGGYYEQYF,TGTGCCAGCAGCGATAGCGGGGGGTACTACGAGCAGTACTTC
TRBV18,TRBJ1-2,17,-,TRBD1,CASSPTTGTGSFYGYTF,TGTGCCAGCTCACCGACGACCGGGACAGGGAGTTTCTATGGCTACACCTTC
TRBV11-3,TRBJ2-7,14,once,-,CASSSYAAPVEQYF,TGTGCCAGCAGCTCGTACGCCGCGCCTGTCGAGCAGTACTTC
TRBV6-5,TRBJ2-7,16,-,-,CASSSTSGTDLYEQYF,TGTGCCAGCAGTTCGACCTCCGGGACTGACCTCTACGAGCAGTACTTC
TRBV19,TRBJ1-1,16,-,TRBD1,CASSYRGTVVGTEAFF,TGTGCCAGTAGTTACAGGGGCACGGTGGTGGGCACTGAAGCTTTCTTT
TRBV19,TRBJ1-5,15,once,TRBD1,CASDVWDRPNQPQHF,TGTGCCAGTGACGTATGGGACAGACCCAATCAGCCCCAGCATTTT
TRBV18,TRBJ1-3,16,-,TRBD1,CASSPRTGSSGNTIYF,TGTGCCAGCTCACCGCGGACAGGGAGCTCTGGAAACACCATATATTTT